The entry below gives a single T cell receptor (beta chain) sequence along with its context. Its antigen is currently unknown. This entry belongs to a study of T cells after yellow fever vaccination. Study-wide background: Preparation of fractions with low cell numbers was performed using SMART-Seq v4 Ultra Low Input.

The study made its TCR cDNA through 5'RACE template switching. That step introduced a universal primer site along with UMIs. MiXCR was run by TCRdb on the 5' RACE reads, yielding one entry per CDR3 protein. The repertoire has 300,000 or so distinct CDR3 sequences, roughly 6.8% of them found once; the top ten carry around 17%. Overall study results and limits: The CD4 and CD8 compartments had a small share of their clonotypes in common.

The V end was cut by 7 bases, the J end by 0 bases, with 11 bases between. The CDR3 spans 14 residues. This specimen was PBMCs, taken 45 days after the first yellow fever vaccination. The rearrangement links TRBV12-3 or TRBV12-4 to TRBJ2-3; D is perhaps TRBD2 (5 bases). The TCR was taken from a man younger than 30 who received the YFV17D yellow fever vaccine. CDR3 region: CASIVAGSTDTQYF. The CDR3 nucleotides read TGTGCCAGCATAGTGGCGGGTAGCACAGATACGCAGTATTTT.